This T cell receptor beta chain is from a study of T cells in Graves' hyperthyroidism and ophthalmopathy. The CDR3 has 12 amino acids. The germline V and J ends were trimmed by 6 bases and 4 bases, with 9 bases remaining between them. CDR1 and CDR2 from the germline V gene are SNHLY and FYNNEI. The table lists this clonotype with many counts. TCR beta CDR3 region amplification was performed from RNA transcripts. HTBI primers drove first-round RT-PCR of the TCR CDR3. TCRdb re-derived calls from the multiplex PCR reads in MiXCR, one entry per CDR3 protein. Among about 400,000 distinct CDR3 sequences listed, approximately 25% were seen once.

This chain links TRBV2 with TRBJ1-1, with unresolved D. The sample was blood. This clonotype originated in a man aged 45-60 years with Graves' hyperthyroidism. The CDR3 protein is CASSARGTEAFF. CDR3 sequence (DNA): TGTGCCAGCAGCGCTCGCGGCACTGAAGCTTTCTTT. Filled out from reference TRBV2 and TRBJ1-1, the complete variable domain reads EPEVTQTPSHQVTQMGQEVILRCVPISNHLYFYWYRQILGQKVEFLVSFYNNEISEKSEIFDDQFSVERPDGSNFTLKIRSTKLEDSAMYFCASSARGTEAFFGQGTRLTVV.